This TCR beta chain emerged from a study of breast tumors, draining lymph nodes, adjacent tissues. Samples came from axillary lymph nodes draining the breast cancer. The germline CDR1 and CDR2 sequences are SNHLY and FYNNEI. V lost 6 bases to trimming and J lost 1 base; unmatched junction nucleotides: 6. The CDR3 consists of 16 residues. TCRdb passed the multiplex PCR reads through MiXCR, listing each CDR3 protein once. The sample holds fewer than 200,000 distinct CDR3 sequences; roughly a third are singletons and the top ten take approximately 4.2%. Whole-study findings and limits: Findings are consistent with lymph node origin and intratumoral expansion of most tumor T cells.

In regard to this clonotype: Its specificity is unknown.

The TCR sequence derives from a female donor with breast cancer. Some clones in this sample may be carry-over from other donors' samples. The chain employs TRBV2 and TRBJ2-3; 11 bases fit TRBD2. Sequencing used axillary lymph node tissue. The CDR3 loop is CASREPTSGGTDTQYF. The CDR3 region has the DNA TGTGCCAGCAGGGAGCCGACTAGCGGGGGCACAGATACGCAGTATTTT.